The 3 T cell receptor beta chains presented below share a single source sample, sequenced in a study of blood T cell repertoires in COVID-19. Assay: immunoSEQ multiplex PCR; the TCRdb copy retains only in-frame clones and omits some. The sample consists of tens of thousands of clones, more than 65% of them appearing once. Sequenced material: peripheral blood. These receptors all stem from a human donor in a cohort sampled during active COVID-19.

This chain connects TRBV7-2 to TRBJ1-1; TRBD1 is a possible D gene (5 bases). Per the germline V gene, CDR1 is SGHTA and CDR2 is FQGNSA. The CDR3 runs to 14 residues. V was pared by 4 bases and J by 1 base, with 10 bases between. The CDR3 protein is CASSYRGGNTEAFF. DNA of the CDR3: TGTGCCAGCAGCTACCGGGGGGGGAACACTGAAGCTTTCTTT. The full variable domain, its missing parts supplied by reference TRBV7-2 and TRBJ1-1, is GAGVSQSPSNKVTEKGKDVELRCDPISGHTALYWYRQSLGQGLEFLIYFQGNSAPDKSGLPSDRFSAERTGGSVSTLTIQRTQQEDSAVYLCASSYRGGNTEAFFGQGTRLTVV.

The DNA of the CDR3 is TGTGCCAGCAGTTATTATGGCAGGGCAGATACGCAGTATTTT. It is translated as CASSYYGRADTQYF. V usage is TRBV6-5 and J usage is TRBJ2-3; perhaps TRBD1 as D (5 bases). The CDR3 spans 14 residues. Germline-derived CDR1 and CDR2 are MNHEY and SVGAGI. Trimming took off 3 bases at V and 4 bases at J, with 11 bases between the two ends.

V and J are TRBV11-3 and TRBJ1-3, with a tentative D call TRBD1 (6 bases). This CDR3 has 15 residues. Between the trimmed V and J ends, which lost 4 bases and 1 base, there was a span of 11 bases. Per the germline V gene, CDR1 is SGHNT and CDR2 is YENEEA. The CDR3 DNA sequence: TGTGCCAGCAGCTCCCGGACAGATTCTGGAAACACCATATATTTT. It is translated as CASSSRTDSGNTIYF.